This record concerns one T cell receptor (beta chain) sequence. The entry originates in a study of shared clonotypes between healthy human individuals. Per germline, CDR1 SNHLY and CDR2 FYNNEI. V was cut by 7 bases and J by 3 bases, with 10 bases left in between. This CDR3 has 12 amino acids. The protocol was immunoSEQ multiplex PCR, while the TCRdb copy is restricted to in-frame clones and leaves out a portion. The table has 2,500,000 or so clones, approximately 93% seen once; the top ten hold more than 0.35%. Source material: naive CD4+ T cells from PBMCs. Subset of the sample: CD45RA+ positively selected. This TCR was recovered from a man between 18 and 35 years old in good health. Some clones in this sample may be carry-over from other donors' samples. The V call is TRBV2, the J call TRBJ2-7; D gene ambiguous. The CDR3 loop is CASKASIYEQYF. The CDR3 DNA follows: TGTGCCAGCAAGGCAAGCATCTACGAGCAGTACTTC.